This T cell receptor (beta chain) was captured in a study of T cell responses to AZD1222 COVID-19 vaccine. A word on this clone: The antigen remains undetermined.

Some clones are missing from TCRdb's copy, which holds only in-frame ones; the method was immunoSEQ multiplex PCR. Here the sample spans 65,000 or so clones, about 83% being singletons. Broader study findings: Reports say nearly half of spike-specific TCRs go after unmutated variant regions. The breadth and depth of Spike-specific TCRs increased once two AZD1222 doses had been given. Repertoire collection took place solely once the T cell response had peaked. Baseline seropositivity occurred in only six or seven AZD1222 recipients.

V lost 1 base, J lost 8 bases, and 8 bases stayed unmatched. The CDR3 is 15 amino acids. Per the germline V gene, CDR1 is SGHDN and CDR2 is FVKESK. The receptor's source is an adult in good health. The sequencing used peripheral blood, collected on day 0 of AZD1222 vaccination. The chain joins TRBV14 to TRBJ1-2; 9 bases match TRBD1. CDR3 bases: TGTGCCAGCAGCCAAGTCCGGGACAGGGTTTTCGGCTACACCTTC. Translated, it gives CASSQVRDRVFGYTF.